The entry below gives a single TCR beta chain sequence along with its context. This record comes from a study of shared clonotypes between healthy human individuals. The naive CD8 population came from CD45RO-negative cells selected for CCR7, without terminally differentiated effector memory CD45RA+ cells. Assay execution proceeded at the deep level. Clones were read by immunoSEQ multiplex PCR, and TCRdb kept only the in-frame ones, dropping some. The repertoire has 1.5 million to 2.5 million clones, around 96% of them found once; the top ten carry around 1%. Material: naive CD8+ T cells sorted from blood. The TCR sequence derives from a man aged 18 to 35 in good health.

The DNA for the CDR3 is TGTGCCAGCAGCGTAGATGGGGAAGGTCTCGGAGAGACCCAGTACTTC. Its translation: CASSVDGEGLGETQYF. This rearrangement joins TRBV9 to TRBJ2-5; no reliable D call. Trimming stripped 0 bases from V and 4 bases from J, with 16 bases between. The CDR3 totals 16 residues. Germline V lookup: CDR1 SGDLS, CDR2 YYNGEE.